These T cell receptor beta chains were read from a single sample in a study of glioma-infiltrating T cells. TCRdb re-derived calls from the multiplex PCR reads in MiXCR, one entry per CDR3 protein. The table has approximately 89,000 distinct CDR3 sequences, around a quarter seen once; the top ten hold 6.7%. The sequenced sample was glioma tissue, nonneoplastic brain tissue, or PBMCs (not recorded which). These receptors were taken from a human donor with low-grade glioma or glioblastoma, undergoing nonglioma brain surgery, or in good health (not recorded which). Each CDR3 is given with its conserved first and last residue. Fields, in order: J gene, D gene, V gene, clone size, CDR3 DNA, CDR3 protein. A D gene is named only where the DNA matches it firmly. Where a row states a size, it is once, few, many or the class of an expanded clone; other rows omit it.

>TRBJ1-2|-|TRBV24-1|many
TGTGCCACCAGTGATTCGGGTCACCTAGCTAACTATGGCTACACCTTC
CATSDSGHLANYGYTF
>TRBJ2-3|-|TRBV10-2|many
TGCGCCAGTACACTGGGGTATACCGGGACCACAGATACGCAGTATTTT
CASTLGYTGTTDTQYF
>TRBJ2-1|-|TRBV18|-
TGTGCCAGCTCACCTCTTCAGATCCTAGCTAGCTCCTACAATGAGCAGTTCTTC
CASSPLQILASSYNEQFF
>TRBJ1-4|-|TRBV7-2|many
TGTGCCAGCAGCATAAATCCGGTTAATGAAAAACTGTTTTTT
CASSINPVNEKLFF
>TRBJ2-5|TRBD2|TRBV3-1|many
TGTGCCAGCAGCCCAATTAGCGGGAGACGCCAAGAGACCCAGTACTTC
CASSPISGRRQETQYF
>TRBJ2-3|-|TRBV29-1|many
TGCAGCGCAGCGGACTCAACTAGCACAGATACGCAGTATTTT
CSAADSTSTDTQYF
>TRBJ1-1|-|TRBV5-1|-
TGCGCCAGCAGGCCGGTAACGATGAACACTGAAGCTTTCTTT
CASRPVTMNTEAFF
>TRBJ1-1|TRBD1|TRBV27|many
TGTGCCAGCAGTTCATTGACAGGGCGGAACACTGAAGCTTTCTTT
CASSSLTGRNTEAFF
>TRBJ2-5|-|TRBV5-4|many
TGTGCCAGCAGCTTGGGACAAGAGGAGACCCAGTACTTC
CASSLGQEETQYF
>TRBJ1-1|-|TRBV6-1|many
TGTGCCAGCAGTGAATCTGGACCCAGAGAAGCTTTCTTT
CASSESGPREAFF
>TRBJ2-5|TRBD2|TRBV6-2/TRBV6-3|-
TGTGCCCGCGGGAGACGAGAGACCCAGTACTTC
CARGRRETQYF
>TRBJ2-2|TRBD1|TRBV2|few
TGTGCCAGCGACCGATACCCAACAGGGGGCATGAACACCGGGGAGCTGTTTTTT
CASDRYPTGGMNTGELFF
>TRBJ2-7|-|TRBV27|-
TGTGCCAGCAGTTTCAAGGGTATTGCCGAGCAGTACTTC
CASSFKGIAEQYF
>TRBJ1-6|-|TRBV9|-
TGTGCCAGCAGCGTAGCTTACGGGCAGAATTCACCCCTCCACTTT
CASSVAYGQNSPLHF
>TRBJ2-5|TRBD2|TRBV7-9|-
TGTGCCAGCAGCTTAGGGAGCGGGAGTCTAGGAGAGACCCAGTACTTC
CASSLGSGSLGETQYF
>TRBJ2-3|TRBD2|TRBV5-1|-
TGCGCCAGCAGCTGGGGGGGTCGTGGGGCCGGCACAGATACGCAGTATTTT
CASSWGGRGAGTDTQYF
>TRBJ1-3|-|TRBV7-9|once
TGTGCCAGCTTGGCTAATGGAAACACCATATATTTT
CASLANGNTIYF
>TRBJ2-1|TRBD1|TRBV10-2|few
TGCGCCAGCAGGGCTGCGGGACAGGGAAAAAACAATGAGCAGTTCTTC
CASRAAGQGKNNEQFF
>TRBJ2-5|-|TRBV5-5|few
TGTGCCAGCAGCGTGACAGACAAAGAGACCCAGTACTTC
CASSVTDKETQYF
>TRBJ1-2|-|TRBV27|many
TGTGCCAGCAGTTCCGAATGGAACTATGGCTACACCTTC
CASSSEWNYGYTF
>TRBJ2-7|TRBD1|TRBV5-1|few
TGCGCCAGCAGCCCCTATGGACAGGGTCAGTATCCTACCTCCTACGAGCAGTACTTC
CASSPYGQGQYPTSYEQYF
>TRBJ1-5|-|TRBV28|many
TGTGCCAGCAGCCCGGGGATGCAGGGTGAAAATCAGCCCCAGCATTTT
CASSPGMQGENQPQHF
>TRBJ1-5|TRBD1|TRBV29-1|-
TGCAGCGTTGAAGCCCAGCGGGACAGGGGTTTCAAGGGCAATCAGCCCCAGCATTTT
CSVEAQRDRGFKGNQPQHF
>TRBJ2-7|-|TRBV20-1|many
TGCAGTGCTAGATTTCCAGGGGCCTACGAGCAGTACTTC
CSARFPGAYEQYF
>TRBJ1-2|-|TRBV6-1|many
TGTGCCAGCAGTCGCAAATCAGGGGAAGGCTACACCTTC
CASSRKSGEGYTF
>TRBJ1-2|-|TRBV29-1|many
TGCAGCGTTGAAGGACAGGCCTATGGCTACACCTTC
CSVEGQAYGYTF
>TRBJ1-1|TRBD1|TRBV7-2|many
TGTGCCAGCAGCCCAGGGGGGACAGGGACCACTGAAGCTTTCTTT
CASSPGGTGTTEAFF
>TRBJ2-1|-|TRBV5-1|many
TGCGCCAGCAGCAAACAACAGGGCAATGAGCAGTTCTTC
CASSKQQGNEQFF
>TRBJ1-3|TRBD1|TRBV4-1|many
TGCGCCAGCAGCCAGACAGGGGGCGAAAACACCATATATTTT
CASSQTGGENTIYF